The 9 T cell receptor beta chains in this list originate from one sample, sequenced in a study of PD-1 blockade in mismatch repair-deficient tumors. The method was immunoSEQ multiplex PCR; TCRdb's version includes in-frame clones alone and lacks a portion of them. The table records around 120,000 clones, about 88% of them present only once. Sequences were derived from peripheral blood, sampled approximately 72 weeks after starting pembrolizumab. These receptors were obtained from an adult with mismatch repair-deficient cancer.

V and J are TRBV27 and TRBJ2-4, with D possibly being TRBD1 (5 bases). Germline CDR1 reads MNHEY; CDR2 reads SMNVEV (reference sequence). The CDR3 runs 13 residues. The V and J ends lost 6 bases and 9 bases respectively, with 15 bases between them. The CDR3 spells CASSSGQGIIQYF. The CDR3 DNA follows: TGTGCCAGCAGCTCGGGTCAGGGAATCATTCAGTACTTC.

V gene TRBV2 combines with J gene TRBJ2-6; D uncertain. CDR1 and CDR2 from the germline V gene are SNHLY and FYNNEI. There are 14 residues in the CDR3. V lost 4 bases and J 1 base, leaving 5 bases between the germline ends. CDR3 in amino acids: CASSVRSGANVLTF. The CDR3 DNA reads as TGTGCCAGCAGTGTCCGTTCTGGGGCCAACGTCCTGACTTTC.

The chain carries TRBV7-6 and TRBJ2-7; 9 bases map to TRBD1. CDR3 length: 14 residues. Germline V gives CDR1 SGHVS, CDR2 FNYEAQ. Trimming took 1 base from V and 6 from J; bases not matched to a gene: 4. The DNA of the CDR3 is TGTGCCAGCAGCTTAGAACAGGGGGCGTCCGAGCAGTACTTC. Protein sequence: CASSLEQGASEQYF.

The rearrangement joins TRBV19 to TRBJ2-1; 11 bases fit TRBD2. Germline V gives CDR1 LNHDA, CDR2 SQIVND (reference sequence). The V segment lost 7 bases and the J segment 9 bases; nucleotides outside the gene matches: 8. CDR3 length: 14 amino acids. This CDR3 reads CASIGPSGRTEQFF. The CDR3 bases are TGTGCCAGTATCGGGCCTAGCGGGAGGACTGAGCAGTTCTTC.

V is TRBV4-3 and J is TRBJ2-2; D not resolved. V dropped 0 bases and J dropped 5 bases, with 10 bases sitting between them. CDR1 is LGHNA, CDR2 YSLEER, per germline. This CDR3 is 15 amino acids long. The CDR3 region is CASSQEGWLTGELFF. The CDR3 DNA follows: TGCGCCAGCAGCCAAGAGGGGTGGTTAACCGGGGAGCTGTTTTTT.

V usage is TRBV30 and J usage is TRBJ2-5; the match to TRBD1 covers 8 bases. Losses at the gene ends were 1 base for V and 5 bases for J; bases not matched to a gene: 27. The CDR3 covers 21 residues. CDR1 is GTSNPN, CDR2 SVGIG, per germline (reference sequence). DNA for the CDR3: TGTGCCTGGAGTGCAGCCCTGGACAGGGAACGCCGGGTGAGATTGGAGGAGACCCAGTACTTC. Amino acid sequence: CAWSAALDRERRVRLEETQYF. The whole variable domain, remainder taken from reference TRBV30 and TRBJ2-5, is SQTIHQWPATLVQPVGSPLSLECTVEGTSNPNLYWYRQAAGRGLQLLFYSVGIGQISSEVPQNLSASRPQDRQFILSSKKLLLSDSGFYLCAWSAALDRERRVRLEETQYFGPGTRLLVL.

V gene TRBV14 combines with J gene TRBJ2-5, with D perhaps matching TRBD1 (6 bases). Looked up from germline, CDR1 is SGHDN and CDR2 is FVKESK. Trimming pared 0 bases from V and 0 bases from J, leaving 17 bases between. This CDR3 contains 18 residues. The CDR3 region has the DNA TGTGCCAGCAGCCAAGATCGGCGCAGGGGCTCCTACCAAGAGACCCAGTACTTC. Protein: CASSQDRRRGSYQETQYF. The full variable domain, completed using reference TRBV14 and TRBJ2-5, is EAGVTQFPSHSVIEKGQTVTLRCDPISGHDNLYWYRRVMGKEIKFLLHFVKESKQDESGMPNNRFLAERTGGTYSTLKVQPAELEDSGVYFCASSQDRRRGSYQETQYFGPGTRLLVL.

This clone was counted a single time. This rearrangement joins TRBV5-8 to TRBJ1-2; D might be TRBD1 (5 bases). V was shortened by 4 bases and J by 4 bases, with 14 bases between the two germline ends. Germline loops: CDR1 SGHTS, CDR2 YDEGEE. This CDR3 region has 14 residues. The CDR3 is CASSLPDRFYGYTF. CDR3 DNA sequence: TGTGCCAGCAGCCTGCCCGACAGATTCTATGGCTACACCTTC.

This clone was detected only once. V usage is TRBV30 and J usage is TRBJ2-4, with a weak D call TRBD1 (5 bases). The ends were cut back, 0 bases at V and 0 bases at J, with 18 bases in the middle. The CDR3 covers 18 residues. Per germline, CDR1 GTSNPN and CDR2 SVGIG (reference sequence). CDR3 amino acids: CAWSVRVGLNLAKNIQYF. CDR3 DNA: TGTGCCTGGAGTGTACGGGTGGGGCTAAACTTAGCCAAAAACATTCAGTACTTC.